Below are 3 T cell receptor beta chains sequenced from a single sample in a study of graft-versus-host responses after intestinal transplantation. Using immunoSEQ multiplex PCR, the repertoire was profiled, and TCRdb retains in-frame clones only, with some absent. The repertoire holds around 17,000 clones, with 80% as singletons. Graft tissue processing released intraepithelial and lamina propria lymphocytes. Specimen: ileum tissue, collected 104 days after intestinal transplant. These receptors all stem from a human patient who received an intestinal transplant, so some T cells may come from the graft donor.

The V call is TRBV7-2, the J call TRBJ2-3, with a possible D match to TRBD2 (5 bases). Deletions cut 2 bases from V and 5 bases from J, with 17 bases between. CDR1 is SGHTA and CDR2 is FQGNSA in the germline V gene. This CDR3 spans 16 amino acids. The CDR3 reads CASSLPASAGRDTQYF. CDR3 bases: TGTGCCAGCAGCTTACCCGCGAGTGCGGGCCGAGATACGCAGTATTTT.

The V call is TRBV5-3, the J call TRBJ2-1; possibly TRBD2 for D (6 bases). TRBV5-3 is an open reading frame, and its role is uncertain. CDR3 length: 16 amino acids. Trimming removed 1 base at V and 3 bases at J, with 14 bases between. The CDR3 DNA reads as TGTGCCAGAAGCTTGACGTGGGAGGAGGACTACAATGAGCAGTTCTTC. Its protein product is CARSLTWEEDYNEQFF.

The chain carries TRBV5-1 and TRBJ2-3; D is unresolved. With 0 bases removed from V and 4 bases from J, the gap between germline ends came to 9 bases. This CDR3 spans 14 amino acids. Per the germline V gene, CDR1 is SGHRS and CDR2 is YFSETQ. Here the CDR3 reads CASSLAQRSDTQYF. CDR3 bases: TGCGCCAGCAGCTTGGCGCAGCGATCAGATACGCAGTATTTT.